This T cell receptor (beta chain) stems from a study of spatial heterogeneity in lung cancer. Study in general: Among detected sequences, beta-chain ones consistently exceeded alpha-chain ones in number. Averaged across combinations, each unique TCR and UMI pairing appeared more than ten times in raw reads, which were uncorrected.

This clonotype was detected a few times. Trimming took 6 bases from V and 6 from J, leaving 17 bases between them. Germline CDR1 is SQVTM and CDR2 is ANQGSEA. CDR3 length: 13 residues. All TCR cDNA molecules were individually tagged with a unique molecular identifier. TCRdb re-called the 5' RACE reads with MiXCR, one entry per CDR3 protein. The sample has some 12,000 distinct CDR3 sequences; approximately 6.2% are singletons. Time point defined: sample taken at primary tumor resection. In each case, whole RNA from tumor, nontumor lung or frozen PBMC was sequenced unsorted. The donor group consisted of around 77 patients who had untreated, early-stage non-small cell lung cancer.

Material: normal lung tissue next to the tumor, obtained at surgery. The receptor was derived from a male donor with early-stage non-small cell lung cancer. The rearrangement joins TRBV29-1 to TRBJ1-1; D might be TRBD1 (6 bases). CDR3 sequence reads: CSVGATRGSEAFF. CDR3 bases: TGCAGCGTCGGGGCTACAAGGGGGTCTGAAGCTTTCTTT.